Shown below are 25 T cell receptor beta chains from a single sample sequenced in a study of blood T cell repertoires in COVID-19. Only in-frame clones appear in the TCRdb table, and some are missing; sequencing was by immunoSEQ multiplex PCR. The table includes about 240,000 clones, about 90% detected once. The specimen was peripheral blood. Source of these receptors: a woman in her twenties or thirties who had recovered from COVID-19.

DNA for the CDR3: TGTGCCAGCAGCCAAGCGGGGAATTCACCCCTCCACTTT. This gives the protein CASSQAGNSPLHF. The V call is TRBV3-1 (or the pseudogene TRBV3-2), the J call TRBJ1-6, with D hard to call. CDR1 LGHDT and CDR2 YNNKEL come from the germline V gene (reference sequence). The CDR3 is 13 amino acids. Trimming took 1 base from V and 7 from J, leaving 5 bases between them.

The chain uses TRBV5-4 and TRBJ2-7; TRBD1 might be the D (6 bases). Trimming removed 4 bases from V and 3 bases from J, with 14 bases in between. This CDR3 has 14 amino acids. Per the germline V gene, CDR1 is SGHNT and CDR2 is YYREEE (reference sequence). The CDR3 bases are TGTGCCAGCAGCAGCGGACAGCCCCTCTACGAGCAGTACTTC. Its translation: CASSSGQPLYEQYF. Full variable domain (outside the CDR3, taken from reference TRBV5-4 and TRBJ2-7): ETGVTQSPTHLIKTRGQQVTLRCSSQSGHNTVSWYQQALGQGPQFIFQYYREEENGRGNFPPRFSGLQFPNYSSELNVNALELDDSALYLCASSSGQPLYEQYFGPGTRLTVT.

The chain employs TRBV6-4 and TRBJ2-1; the match to TRBD2 covers 10 bases. Germline V gene sequence: CDR1 MRHNA, CDR2 SNTAGT. V shed 4 bases, J shed 6 bases, and the junction held 6 bases outside the gene matches. The CDR3 runs to 15 residues. The CDR3 DNA sequence: TGTGCCAGCAGTGTGAGCGGGGGGGCGGGCAATGAGCAGTTCTTC. Its translation: CASSVSGGAGNEQFF.

J is TRBJ2-6 and V is TRBV5-4; D is perhaps TRBD1 (6 bases). V dropped 1 base and J dropped 2 bases, with 7 bases sitting between them. Germline assignment: CDR1 SGHNT and CDR2 YYREEE (reference sequence). The CDR3 covers 15 residues. The CDR3 here is CASSLKGAGANVLTF. CDR3 coding DNA: TGTGCCAGCAGCTTGAAGGGGGCTGGGGCCAACGTCCTGACTTTC.

This clone was counted a few times. The chain uses TRBV27 and TRBJ2-7; the D gene is possibly TRBD2 (5 bases). The CDR3 is made up of 12 amino acids. V was shortened by 3 bases and J by 7 bases, with 10 bases between the two germline ends. The germline gives CDR1 MNHEY, CDR2 SMNVEV (reference sequence). DNA for the CDR3: TGTGCCAGCAGTTTTAATGGAGGAGAGCAGTACTTC. Its protein is CASSFNGGEQYF.

The chain is built from TRBV5-5 and TRBJ2-1, with TRBD2 matching over 8 bases. This CDR3 comprises 15 residues. Trimming cost V 0 bases and J 8 bases; bases outside gene matches: 7. Per germline, CDR1 SGHKS and CDR2 YYEKEE (reference sequence). The DNA of the CDR3 is TGTGCCAGCAGCTTGGAACGGGGGGGCGTCTATGAGCAGTTCTTC. It codes for CASSLERGGVYEQFF.

This chain joins TRBV1 and TRBJ1-2; the listed D gene, TRBD1, was not tested against the DNA. TRBV1 is noted as a pseudogene. This CDR3 contains 13 residues. In DNA, the CDR3 is TGCACCAGCAACGAGGACAGGGGGCGAGGCTACACCTTC. It translates to CTSNEDRGRGYTF.

CDR3 bases: TGTGCCAGCAGCTTAGAAGGTAGAGGCAAGCAGTACTTC. It encodes CASSLEGRGKQYF. The chain recombines TRBV7-9 with TRBJ2-7, with D uncertain. Germline CDR1 SEHNR, CDR2 FQNEAQ (reference sequence). The CDR3 covers 13 residues. V lost 1 base and J lost 8, with 12 bases in between.

CDR3 region: CASSSTGSEEAFF. In nucleotides, the CDR3 is TGTGCCAGCAGCAGCACAGGGTCGGAGGAAGCTTTCTTT. The V gene is TRBV5-4, the J gene TRBJ1-1; TRBD1 might be the D (6 bases). Germline loops: CDR1 SGHNT, CDR2 YYREEE (reference sequence). Trimming took 4 bases from V and 8 from J, leaving 15 bases between them. This CDR3 region has 13 residues.

The rearrangement uses TRBV9 and TRBJ1-3, with D perhaps TRBD1 (5 bases). V gave up 3 bases and J gave up 0 bases, with 10 bases separating them. Looked up from germline, CDR1 is SGDLS and CDR2 is YYNGEE. The CDR3 covers 15 residues. The CDR3 DNA is TGTGCCAGCAGCGATTGGGGGGGCTCTGGAAACACCATATATTTT. Amino acid sequence: CASSDWGGSGNTIYF.

V and J are TRBV29-1 and TRBJ2-1; 11 bases agree with TRBD2. CDR3 size: 14 residues. CDR1 and CDR2 from the germline V gene are SQVTM and ANQGSEA. Unmatched junction bases numbered 3, after V lost 5 bases and J lost 3 bases. The CDR3 bases are TGCAGCGTTAAACTAGCGGGGGTCTACAATGAGCAGTTCTTC. This translates into CSVKLAGVYNEQFF.

The chain employs TRBV6-5 and TRBJ1-2; TRBD1 aligns across 8 bases. CDR1 MNHEY and CDR2 SVGAGI come from the germline V gene. Unmatched junction bases numbered 5, after V lost 4 bases and J lost 1 base. The CDR3 sequence is 15 residues long. The chain's CDR3 is CASSWGQVLNYGYTF. For the CDR3, the DNA is TGTGCCAGCAGTTGGGGACAGGTCCTTAACTATGGCTACACCTTC.

CDR3 nucleotides: TGCGCCAGCAGTCCGGGGGGTGCGAGGGAGACCCAGTACTTC. Translation: CASSPGGARETQYF. The chain couples TRBV5-1 to TRBJ2-5, with 7 bases aligning to TRBD2. Germline V lookup: CDR1 SGHRS, CDR2 YFSETQ. V lost 5 bases and J lost 5; bases outside the gene matches: 9. The CDR3 contains 14 residues.

CDR3 nucleotides: TGTGCCAGCAGTTTGGGACAGCAAAACAATGAGCAGTTCTTC. Its protein is CASSLGQQNNEQFF. This sequence joins TRBV7-9 and TRBJ2-1, with TRBD1 matching 7 bases. The V and J ends lost 6 bases and 5 bases, in that order; junction bases with no gene match: 7. Germline V gene lookup returns CDR1 SEHNR and CDR2 FQNEAQ (reference sequence). This CDR3 is 14 amino acids long. Complete variable domain (other parts from reference TRBV7-9 and TRBJ2-1): DTGVSQNPRHKITKRGQNVTFRCDPISEHNRLYWYRQTLGQGPEFLTYFQNEAQLEKSRLLSDRFSAERPKGSFSTLEIQRTEQGDSAMYLCASSLGQQNNEQFFGPGTRLTVL.

The chain is built from TRBV18 and TRBJ1-1; perhaps TRBD1 as D (6 bases). The CDR3 loop spans 16 amino acids. V was trimmed by 3 bases and J by 4 bases, leaving 18 bases between them. CDR1 and CDR2 (germline): KGHSH, LQKENI. The CDR3 coding sequence is TGTGCCAGCTCACCGATGTCACAGGGTAAAGGCACTGAAGCTTTCTTT. This gives the protein CASSPMSQGKGTEAFF. The full variable domain, with the rest looked up from reference TRBV18 and TRBJ1-1, is NAGVMQNPRHLVRRRGQEARLRCSPMKGHSHVYWYRQLPEEGLKFMVYLQKENIIDESGMPKERFSAEFPKEGPSILRIQQVVRGDSAAYFCASSPMSQGKGTEAFFGQGTRLTVV.

This clone occurred a few times. The chain couples TRBV6-4 to TRBJ2-3; no reliable D call. CDR1 MRHNA and CDR2 SNTAGT come from the germline V gene. V was cut by 4 bases and J by 1 base, with 6 bases left in between. CDR3 length: 13 residues. This chain's CDR3 is CASSVSGTDTQYF. CDR3 in DNA: TGTGCCAGCAGTGTTTCTGGCACAGATACGCAGTATTTT.

The CDR3 DNA follows: TGTGCCAGAAGCTACGTCCAGGACAGTCGAAATTCACCCCTCCACTTT. Protein sequence: CARSYVQDSRNSPLHF. This chain links TRBV5-3 with TRBJ1-6; possibly TRBD1 for D (6 bases). TRBV5-3 qualifies as an ORF whose function is uncertain. This CDR3 is built from 16 residues. Trimming removed 3 bases at V and 7 bases at J, with 17 bases between.

This clone was seen only a few times. V gene TRBV5-1 combines with J gene TRBJ2-3, with D possibly being TRBD1 (6 bases). Trimming stripped 2 bases from V and 5 bases from J, with 15 bases between. The length of the CDR3 is 15 residues. The germline CDR1 and CDR2 sequences are SGHRS and YFSETQ. This CDR3 is CASSFVQGREDTQYF. In nucleotides, the CDR3 is TGCGCCAGCAGCTTTGTACAGGGTAGGGAAGATACGCAGTATTTT.

This chain connects TRBV7-9 to TRBJ2-5, with TRBD1 matching 8 bases. J was trimmed by 5 bases and V by 1 base; bases with no gene match: 6. Germline V gene sequence: CDR1 SEHNR, CDR2 FQNEAQ (reference sequence). The CDR3 is 15 amino acids. CDR3 sequence: CASSLEAGGRETQYF. CDR3 DNA: TGTGCCAGCAGCTTAGAGGCAGGGGGCAGGGAGACCCAGTACTTC.

This clone occurred once. The chain is built from TRBV5-1 and TRBJ2-3; tentative D call: TRBD2 (7 bases). Trimming pared 2 bases from V and 4 bases from J, leaving 17 bases between. Germline V gene lookup returns CDR1 SGHRS and CDR2 YFSETQ. The CDR3 consists of 16 residues. This CDR3 reads CASSFIVGGRPDTQYF. CDR3 bases: TGCGCCAGCAGCTTTATCGTGGGGGGGCGGCCAGATACGCAGTATTTT.

The gene calls are TRBV14 and TRBJ1-4; D possibly corresponds to TRBD1 (5 bases). The V and J ends lost 4 bases and 5 bases respectively, with 17 bases between them. Per the germline V gene, CDR1 is SGHDN and CDR2 is FVKESK. This CDR3 has 16 amino acids. The CDR3 loop is CASSPLNQGGNEKLFF. In nucleotides, the CDR3 is TGTGCCAGCAGCCCCCTAAACCAGGGAGGGAATGAAAAACTGTTTTTT.

This chain joins TRBV30 and TRBJ1-2; D is uncertain. The CDR3 extends over 12 amino acids. Trimming took 3 bases from V and 3 from J, leaving 8 bases between them. In germline, CDR1 is GTSNPN, CDR2 SVGIG (reference sequence). CDR3 sequence (DNA): TGTGCCTGGAGCTTGCGGGACTATGGCTACACCTTC. Its translation is CAWSLRDYGYTF.

The chain combines TRBV30 with TRBJ1-6, with 8 bases identical to TRBD1. Trimming removed 5 bases from V and 7 bases from J; junction bases left unmatched: 4. CDR3 length: 13 residues. The germline V gene has CDR1 GTSNPN and CDR2 SVGIG (reference sequence). For the CDR3, the DNA is TGTGCCTGGGGACAGGGTACGAATTCACCCCTCCACTTT. This gives the protein CAWGQGTNSPLHF.

The genes are TRBV12-3 or TRBV12-4 and TRBJ2-3; D gene uncertain. The CDR3 runs 13 residues. V lost 7 bases to trimming and J lost 2 bases, with 10 bases between them. The CDR3, as DNA: TGTGCCAGCATGGCCCCTTACACAGATACGCAGTATTTT. It specifies CASMAPYTDTQYF.

J is TRBJ1-2 and V is TRBV30; D is ambiguous. From germline, CDR1 is GTSNPN and CDR2 SVGIG (reference sequence). The V and J ends lost 5 bases and 5 bases respectively, with 6 bases between them. The CDR3 totals 10 residues. The CDR3 sequence is CAWGSYGYTF. For the CDR3, the DNA is TGTGCCTGGGGTTCTTATGGCTACACCTTC.